These T cell receptor beta chains were read from a single sample in a study of OX40 agonist ivuxolimab in advanced cancers. TCRdb's copy holds only in-frame clones and misses some; the assay was immunoSEQ multiplex PCR. The sample lists some 37,000 clones, around 90% occurring once. Here the sequenced sample was CD4+ or CD8+ T cells sorted from blood, taken in a trial of the OX40 agonist ivuxolimab. The receptors derive from an adult with an advanced solid tumor such as melanoma, head and neck, liver or kidney cancer. The CDR3 runs from the conserved cysteine through the conserved F or W. The D gene is left open where the match is weak.

DNA: TGTGCCAGCACGAGAGCGGCTAGCGGCATGAATGAGCAGTTCTTC
CDR3: CASTRAASGMNEQFF
V: TRBV6-5
D: TRBD2
J: TRBJ2-1

DNA: TGTGCCAGCAGTCCTAGCGGGCTCCGCACAGATACGCAGTATTTT
CDR3: CASSPSGLRTDTQYF
V: TRBV6-5
D: TRBD2
J: TRBJ2-3

DNA: TGTGCCAGTAGTATTAGGATCGAAGAGACCCAGTACTTC
CDR3: CASSIRIEETQYF
V: TRBV19
D: -
J: TRBJ2-5

DNA: TGTGCCAGCAGCGCCCGGTACAGGGGGGGAGAGACCCAGTACTTC
CDR3: CASSARYRGGETQYF
V: TRBV9
D: -
J: TRBJ2-5

DNA: TGCGCCAGCAGACACCAGGGGTCTGGGGCCAACGTCCTGACTTTC
CDR3: CASRHQGSGANVLTF
V: TRBV5-1
D: -
J: TRBJ2-6

DNA: TGTGCCAGCAGCTTAGCGTCAGGGAACACCGGGGAGCTGTTTTTT
CDR3: CASSLASGNTGELFF
V: TRBV11-2
D: -
J: TRBJ2-2

DNA: TGTGCCAGCAGCTTATATATAACTAGCGGTTTGTCCTCCTACGAGCAGTACTTC
CDR3: CASSLYITSGLSSYEQYF
V: TRBV7-8
D: TRBD2
J: TRBJ2-7

DNA: TGCGCCAGCAGGGTTCAGACTAGCTCCTACAATGAGCAGTTCTTC
CDR3: CASRVQTSSYNEQFF
V: TRBV10-2
D: -
J: TRBJ2-1

DNA: TGTGCCACCAGCAGAGGGGCCGCTGGGTACGAGCAGTACTTC
CDR3: CATSRGAAGYEQYF
V: TRBV15
D: -
J: TRBJ2-7

DNA: TGCGCCAGCAGCCTCCACTCGCTGCAGGGGCGCTCCTACGAGCAGTACTTC
CDR3: CASSLHSLQGRSYEQYF
V: TRBV4-1
D: -
J: TRBJ2-7

DNA: TGTGCCAGCAGCCCCGGGGGGGGCGCCTCCTACGAGCAGTACTTC
CDR3: CASSPGGGASYEQYF
V: TRBV28
D: TRBD2
J: TRBJ2-7

DNA: TGTGCCAGCATCGAGGGATCCTCCAACAATGAGCAGTTCTTC
CDR3: CASIEGSSNNEQFF
V: TRBV2
D: -
J: TRBJ2-1